The clone carrying this TCR beta chain came up many times. In TCRdb, the 5' RACE reads were re-called with MiXCR into one record per CDR3 protein. The data hold roughly 80,000 distinct CDR3 sequences, with about 5.6% observed a single time. Regarding time point: longitudinal time-point 2. This CDR3 has 15 amino acids. Looked up from germline, CDR1 is SGHRS and CDR2 is YFSETQ. V shed 0 bases and J shed 3 bases, with 10 bases lying between them. These data come from a study of neurological immune-mediated disorders. The chain combines TRBV5-1 with TRBJ1-5; D gene unclear. What was sequenced was PBMCs. This clonotype was sampled from a woman aged 60-75 years with multiple sclerosis. The CDR3 here is CASSLDGQFNQPQHF. In nucleotides, the CDR3 is TGCGCCAGCAGCTTGGACGGGCAGTTCAATCAGCCCCAGCATTTT.